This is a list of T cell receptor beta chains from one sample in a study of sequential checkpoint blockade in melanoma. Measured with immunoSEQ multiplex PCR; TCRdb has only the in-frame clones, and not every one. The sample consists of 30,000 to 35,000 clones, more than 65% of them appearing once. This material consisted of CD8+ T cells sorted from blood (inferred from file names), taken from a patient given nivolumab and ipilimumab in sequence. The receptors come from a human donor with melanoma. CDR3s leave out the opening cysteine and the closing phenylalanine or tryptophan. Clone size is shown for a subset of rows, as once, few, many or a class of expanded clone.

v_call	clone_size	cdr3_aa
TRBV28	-	ASSETGLYGYT
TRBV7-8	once	ASSADEQF
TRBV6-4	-	ASNTLDRGYEKLF
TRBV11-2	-	ASSLEGGYGYT
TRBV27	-	ASSLWREGRPGELF
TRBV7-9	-	ASSSRTGENNSPLH
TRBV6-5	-	ASSSGTEAF
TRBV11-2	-	ASSFGTGSYEQY
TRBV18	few	ASSPRTSGFTDTQY
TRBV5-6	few	ASSADRVEINEQF
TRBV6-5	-	ASSYSRTGAGGYT
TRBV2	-	ASSEALSGGALDTQY
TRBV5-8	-	ASSLVTFSPVNQPQH
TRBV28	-	ASSPGVSPEEEETQY
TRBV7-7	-	ASSLAGRGHEQF
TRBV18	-	ASRGTGGYEQY
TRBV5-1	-	ASSLLSSGSYHNEQF
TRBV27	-	ASTGWREGNIGSYEQY
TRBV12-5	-	ASGLASFSTGGSHSNQPQH
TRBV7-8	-	ASSSVQSLATNEKLF
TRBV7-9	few	ASSPSPGQITYEQY
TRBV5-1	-	ASSLAAEQGRVNYGYT
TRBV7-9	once	ASSFWGSGSFTGELF
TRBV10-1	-	ASSGAEKVYEQY
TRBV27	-	ASSFAGEILEQY
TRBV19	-	ASSIAAGSYEQY
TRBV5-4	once	ASSFWEGNYGYT
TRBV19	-	ASSIRTGPRGTEAF
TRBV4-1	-	ASSQEYTQPQH
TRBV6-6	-	ARPPEVRPGEKLF